A selection of T cell receptor beta chains follows, all from one sample in a study of metastatic and nonmetastatic thyroid tumors. TCRdb re-clonotyped the PCR reads through MiXCR. The sample lists about 39,000 clones, roughly 15% occurring once. Material for sequencing was blood. The receptors derive from a female donor with papillary thyroid cancer or a benign thyroid nodule (not recorded which). Some clones in this sample may be carry-over from other donors' samples. Both conserved end residues are part of each CDR3.

V gene	J gene	CDR3 protein
TRBV5-6	TRBJ1-5	CASSLHGSGYQPQHF
TRBV20-1	TRBJ2-5	CSARGGAGATQYF
TRBV12-3/TRBV12-4	TRBJ1-1	CASSPDRGRVAFF
TRBV5-1	TRBJ2-2	CASSRGLAGSGTGELFF
TRBV12-3/TRBV12-4	TRBJ1-5	CASSLTGPQPQHF
TRBV11-2	TRBJ2-3	CASSLDPAATSTDTQYF
TRBV6-1	TRBJ1-3	CASSAHGQGASGNTIYF
TRBV3-1	TRBJ2-3	CASSQGSSGAGADTQYF
TRBV6-5	TRBJ1-1	CASSYTGPGNTEAFF
TRBV4-1	TRBJ1-1	CASSQTVNTEAFF
TRBV28	TRBJ2-7	CASSNPVWRASYEQYF
TRBV7-3	TRBJ2-3	CASSLGLDIDTQYF
TRBV5-4	TRBJ1-4	CASSLLGASTNEKLFF